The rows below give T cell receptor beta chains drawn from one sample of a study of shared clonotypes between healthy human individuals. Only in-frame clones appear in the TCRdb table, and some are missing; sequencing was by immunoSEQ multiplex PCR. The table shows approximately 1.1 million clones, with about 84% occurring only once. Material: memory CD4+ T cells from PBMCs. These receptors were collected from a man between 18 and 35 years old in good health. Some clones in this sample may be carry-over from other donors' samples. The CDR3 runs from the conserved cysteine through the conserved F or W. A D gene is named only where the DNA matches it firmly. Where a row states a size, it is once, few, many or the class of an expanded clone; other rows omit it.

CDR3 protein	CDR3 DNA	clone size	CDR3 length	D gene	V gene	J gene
CASSQDDSFNEKLFF	TGTGCCAGCAGCCAAGATGACAGTTTTAATGAAAAACTGTTTTTT	.	15	.	TRBV14	TRBJ1-4
CASSEQGATDTQYF	TGTGCCAGCAGTGAACAGGGGGCCACAGATACGCAGTATTTT	.	14	TRBD1	TRBV6-4	TRBJ2-3
CASTTRGWANYGYTF	TGTGCCAGCACCACCCGAGGGTGGGCTAACTATGGCTACACCTTC	.	15	.	TRBV28	TRBJ1-2
CAWSLGGGRNTIYF	TGTGCCTGGAGTCTTGGGGGGGGTCGAAACACCATATATTTT	once	14	.	TRBV30	TRBJ1-3
CAWSVGASGNTIYF	TGTGCCTGGAGTGTGGGGGCGTCTGGAAACACCATATATTTT	few	14	.	TRBV30	TRBJ1-3
CASSLTGRREAFF	TGTGCCAGCAGCTTGACAGGGCGTCGAGAGGCTTTCTTT	.	13	.	TRBV5-8	TRBJ1-1
CASSLDSTFQETQYF	TGTGCCAGCAGCTTAGACAGTACGTTCCAAGAGACCCAGTACTTC	.	15	.	TRBV7-2	TRBJ2-5
CASMGLAGEETQYF	TGTGCCAGCATGGGACTAGCGGGAGAAGAGACCCAGTACTTC	many	14	TRBD2	TRBV2	TRBJ2-5
CASSPEGLAEGQYF	TGTGCCAGCAGTCCGGAGGGACTAGCCGAAGGTCAGTACTTC	.	14	TRBD2	TRBV5-4	TRBJ2-7
CASSLETGGKTQYF	TGTGCCAGCAGCTTAGAAACAGGGGGCAAGACCCAGTACTTC	.	14	TRBD1	TRBV7-9	TRBJ2-5
CASSLAGQGDGYTF	TGCGCCAGTAGCTTGGCAGGACAGGGTGATGGCTACACCTTC	.	14	TRBD1	TRBV5-1	TRBJ1-2
CASGDRGPYEQYF	TGTGCCAGCGGGGACAGGGGTCCTTACGAGCAGTACTTC	.	13	TRBD1	TRBV28	TRBJ2-7
CASSSSSGRYEQYF	TGTGCCAGTAGTTCTTCTAGCGGGCGCTACGAGCAGTACTTC	.	14	TRBD2	TRBV19	TRBJ2-7
CASNRGGQETQYF	TGTGCCAGCAACCGGGGCGGACAAGAGACCCAGTACTTC	few	13	.	TRBV2	TRBJ2-5
CASSWSTGGNTEAFF	TGTGCCAGCAGTTGGAGTACCGGCGGGAACACTGAAGCTTTCTTT	.	15	.	TRBV5-5	TRBJ1-1
CASSQVTGGGGYTF	TGTGCCAGCAGCCAAGTTACAGGCGGAGGTGGCTACACCTTC	.	14	.	TRBV14	TRBJ1-2
CASSPTSFGGELFF	TGTGCCAGCAGCCCGACTAGCTTTGGCGGGGAGCTGTTTTTT	.	14	TRBD2	TRBV9	TRBJ2-2
CASSLKVRTEAFF	TGTGCCAGCAGTTTAAAGGTACGCACTGAAGCTTTCTTT	few	13	.	TRBV28	TRBJ1-1
CASSDLGSGRARNEQFF	TGTGCCAGCAGTGACCTAGGTAGCGGGAGGGCCCGGAATGAGCAGTTCTTC	.	17	TRBD2	TRBV25-1	TRBJ2-1
CASSPNTGTDTQYF	TGTGCCAGCTCACCTAATACGGGCACAGATACGCAGTATTTT	.	14	.	TRBV18	TRBJ2-3
CASSTSGRSVKNIQYF	TGTGCCAGTAGTACAAGCGGGAGGTCGGTCAAAAACATTCAGTACTTC	.	16	TRBD2	TRBV19	TRBJ2-4
CASSLGLAGGPLHNEQFF	TGCGCCAGCAGCTTGGGCCTAGCGGGAGGGCCACTACACAATGAGCAGTTCTTC	once	18	TRBD2	TRBV5-1	TRBJ2-1
CASRRSVKGEQYF	TGTGCCAGCAGGAGATCGGTTAAAGGCGAGCAGTACTTC	.	13	.	TRBV28	TRBJ2-7
CASRTGTGDTGELFF	TGTGCCAGTAGAACCGGGACAGGGGACACCGGGGAGCTGTTTTTT	.	15	TRBD1	TRBV4-2	TRBJ2-2
CASMIQGRWTEAFF	TGTGCCAGCATGATACAGGGGCGGTGGACTGAAGCTTTCTTT	.	14	TRBD1	TRBV6-6	TRBJ1-1
CASSLQFDLGANVLTF	TGCGCCAGCAGCCTCCAATTTGATCTGGGGGCCAACGTCCTGACTTTC	.	16	.	TRBV4-3	TRBJ2-6
CASSPEAHRVGSNQPQHF	TGTGCCAGCAGCCCCGAGGCCCACAGGGTCGGAAGCAATCAGCCCCAGCATTTT	.	18	.	TRBV28	TRBJ1-5
CASSLMGLDTQYF	TGCGCCAGCAGCTTGATGGGGCTAGATACGCAGTATTTT	.	13	.	TRBV5-1	TRBJ2-3
CASSPRGGQPYEQYF	TGTGCCAGCAGCCCTAGGGGAGGACAGCCCTACGAGCAGTACTTC	.	15	.	TRBV7-9	TRBJ2-7
CASSPFPGVRGGYTF	TGTGCCAGCAGCCCCTTTCCCGGGGTCAGAGGTGGCTACACCTTC	.	15	.	TRBV27	TRBJ1-2
CASSAIRGGNNEQFF	TGTGCCAGCAGCGCTATACGCGGGGGGAACAATGAGCAGTTCTTC	.	15	TRBD2	TRBV9	TRBJ2-1
CASSTSPEPGLAVIAKNIQYF	TGTGCCAGCAGCACCAGCCCAGAACCGGGACTAGCGGTGATAGCCAAAAACATTCAGTACTTC	.	21	TRBD2	TRBV13	TRBJ2-4
CASKGRQSNQPQHF	TGTGCCAGCAAGGGGAGACAGAGCAATCAGCCCCAGCATTTT	few	14	.	TRBV6-6	TRBJ1-5
CASSRSGTDSYNEQFF	TGTGCCAGTAGTAGGTCTGGGACCGATAGTTACAATGAGCAGTTCTTC	.	16	.	TRBV19	TRBJ2-1
CASVLRLDEQFF	TGCGCCAGCGTATTGAGGCTCGATGAGCAGTTCTTC	.	12	.	TRBV10-1	TRBJ2-1
CASSPLGQGAGGYTF	TGTGCCAGCTCACCACTCGGACAGGGGGCCGGAGGCTACACCTTC	.	15	TRBD1	TRBV18	TRBJ1-2
CASSGGRNTGELFF	TGTGCCAGCAGCGGCGGTCGAAACACCGGGGAGCTGTTTTTT	.	14	.	TRBV7-3	TRBJ2-2
CASSLNRNTGELFF	TGTGCCAGCAGCTTAAACAGGAACACCGGGGAGCTGTTTTTT	.	14	.	TRBV7-2	TRBJ2-2
CASSLQGSGETQYF	TGTGCCAGCAGCCTTCAGGGGTCGGGGGAGACCCAGTACTTC	.	14	.	TRBV5-4	TRBJ2-5
CAWTSSRVLGLADDNEQFF	TGTGCCTGGACCTCTAGCCGGGTCCTGGGACTAGCGGACGACAATGAGCAGTTCTTC	.	19	TRBD2	TRBV30	TRBJ2-1
CASSRLGGRNGLYGYTF	TGTGCCAGCAGCCGCTTGGGGGGGCGAAATGGACTCTATGGCTACACCTTC	.	17	.	TRBV28	TRBJ1-2
CASSIYPGSVNNEQFF	TGTGCCAGTAGTATTTACCCCGGTAGTGTTAACAATGAGCAGTTCTTC	.	16	.	TRBV19	TRBJ2-1
CASSYGAETQYF	TGTGCCAGCAGTTACGGGGCCGAGACCCAGTACTTC	.	12	.	TRBV28	TRBJ2-5
CASSPTSGSSYNEQFF	TGTGCCAGCAGCCCGACTAGCGGGAGCTCCTACAATGAGCAGTTCTTC	.	16	TRBD2	TRBV11-2	TRBJ2-1
CASSFDRNTEAFF	TGTGCCAGCAGCTTTGACAGGAACACTGAAGCTTTCTTT	few	13	.	TRBV5-6	TRBJ1-1